This TCR beta chain was identified in a study of neurological immune-mediated disorders. Study observations and caveats: Phylogenetic grouping assigned the repertoires of 18 of 34 multiple sclerosis patients to a single related-CDR3 cluster, which may represent a signature.

This clonotype was seen repeatedly, ten times or more. Its target is not known. TCRdb analysed the 5' RACE reads with MiXCR anew, one entry per CDR3 protein. The table has about 60,000 distinct CDR3 sequences, roughly 4.3% seen once. This CDR3 contains 14 residues. V was trimmed by 0 bases and J by 1 base, leaving 8 bases between them. Germline-derived CDR1 and CDR2 are DFQATT and SNEGSKA (reference sequence). This sequence joins TRBV20-1 and TRBJ2-3; D possibly corresponds to TRBD2 (5 bases). The specimen was PBMCs. The clonotype originates from a man aged 45-60 years with multiple sclerosis. Written as DNA, the CDR3 is TGCAGTGCTAGAGAGACTACCCGCACAGATACGCAGTATTTT. It yields the protein CSARETTRTDTQYF.